Included here is one TCR beta chain sequence, with context. The antigen is not known. This sample stems from a study of OX40 agonist ivuxolimab in advanced cancers. Study-wide context: Ivuxolimab, an agonist antibody against OX40 (CD134), was given to patients.

Clones were sequenced by immunoSEQ multiplex PCR, and TCRdb holds only the in-frame ones, with some missing. The sample lists about 64,000 clones, about 88% occurring once. Unmatched junction bases numbered 9, after V lost 5 bases and J lost 0 bases. The CDR3 totals 16 residues. Germline values: CDR1 LNHDA, CDR2 SQIVND (reference sequence). Study-level findings and limits: In the 0.1 to 3.0 mg/kg range, CD4+ and CD8+ blood T cells had expanded clonally by week 6.

The V gene is TRBV19, the J gene TRBJ2-7; 8 bases map to TRBD1. This TCR was recovered from an adult with an advanced solid tumor such as melanoma, head and neck, liver or kidney cancer. The source was CD4+ or CD8+ T cells sorted from blood, collected in a trial of the OX40 agonist ivuxolimab. The CDR3 region is CASSDQGAGISYEQYF. As DNA, the CDR3 is TGTGCCAGTAGTGACCAGGGGGCGGGGATCTCCTACGAGCAGTACTTC.